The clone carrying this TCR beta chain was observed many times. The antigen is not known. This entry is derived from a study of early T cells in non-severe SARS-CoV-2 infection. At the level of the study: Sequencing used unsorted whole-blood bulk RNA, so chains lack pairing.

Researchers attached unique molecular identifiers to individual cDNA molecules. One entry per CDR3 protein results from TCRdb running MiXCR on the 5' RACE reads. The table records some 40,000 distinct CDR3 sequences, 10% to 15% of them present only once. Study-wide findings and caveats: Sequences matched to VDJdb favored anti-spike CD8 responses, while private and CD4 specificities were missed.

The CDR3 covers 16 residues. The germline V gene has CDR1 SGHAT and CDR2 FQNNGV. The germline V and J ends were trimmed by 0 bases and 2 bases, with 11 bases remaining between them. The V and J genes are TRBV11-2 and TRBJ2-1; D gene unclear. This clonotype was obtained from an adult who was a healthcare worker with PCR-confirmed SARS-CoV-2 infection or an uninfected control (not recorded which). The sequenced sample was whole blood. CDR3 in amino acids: CASSLELILAYNEQFF. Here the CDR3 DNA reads TGTGCCAGCAGCTTAGAATTAATTCTAGCCTACAATGAGCAGTTCTTC.